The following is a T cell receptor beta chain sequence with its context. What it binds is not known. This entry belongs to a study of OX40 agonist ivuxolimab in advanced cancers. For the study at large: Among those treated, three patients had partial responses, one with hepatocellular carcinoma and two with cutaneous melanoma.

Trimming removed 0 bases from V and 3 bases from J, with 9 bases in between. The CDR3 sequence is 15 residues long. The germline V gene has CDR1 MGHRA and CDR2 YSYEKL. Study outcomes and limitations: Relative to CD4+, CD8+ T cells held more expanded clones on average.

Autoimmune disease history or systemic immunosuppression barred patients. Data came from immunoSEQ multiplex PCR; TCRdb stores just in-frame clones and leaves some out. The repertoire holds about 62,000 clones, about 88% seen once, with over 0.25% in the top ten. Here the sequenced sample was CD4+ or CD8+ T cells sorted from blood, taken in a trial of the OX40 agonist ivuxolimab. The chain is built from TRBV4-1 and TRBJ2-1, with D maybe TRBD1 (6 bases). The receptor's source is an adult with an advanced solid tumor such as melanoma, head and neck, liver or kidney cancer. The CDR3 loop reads CASSQDRGVYNEQFF. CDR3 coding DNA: TGCGCCAGCAGCCAAGACAGGGGTGTCTACAATGAGCAGTTCTTC.